A single sample gave rise to the 22 T cell receptor beta chains below, sequenced in a study of T cells in Graves' hyperthyroidism and ophthalmopathy. RNA transcripts yielded amplified TCR beta CDR3 regions. The TCR CDR3 was amplified in a first-round RT-PCR using the HTBI primer set. MiXCR was run by TCRdb on the multiplex PCR reads, yielding one entry per CDR3 protein. Of fewer than 650,000 distinct CDR3 sequences in the sample, over 11% were seen once. The sample taken for sequencing was blood. These receptors all come from a woman in her twenties or thirties with Graves' hyperthyroidism that later progressed to Graves' ophthalmopathy.

This clonotype was detected ten times or more. V gene TRBV27 combines with J gene TRBJ2-2, with 11 bases identical to TRBD2. The CDR3 covers 15 residues. Trimming took 6 bases from V and 5 from J; bases not matched to a gene: 5. Germline V gene lookup returns CDR1 MNHEY and CDR2 SMNVEV (reference sequence). In nucleotides, the CDR3 is TGTGCCAGCAGAAAACTAGCGGGGGAGACCGGGGAGCTGTTTTTT. It encodes CASRKLAGETGELFF.

In regard to this clonotype: A much bigger clone sits one base away, suggesting this may be a read error. The chain has TRBV6-4 and TRBJ2-1, with D uncertain. V gave up 5 bases and J gave up 9 bases, with 17 bases separating them. Germline CDR1 reads MRHNA; CDR2 reads SNTAGT. CDR3 length: 14 residues. Here the CDR3 reads CASSHVTPPGEQFF. The DNA for the CDR3 is TGTGCCAGCAGTCACGTTACCCCCCCGGGTGAGCAGTTCTTC.

The V gene is TRBV19, the J gene TRBJ1-5, with D unresolved. Germline loops: CDR1 LNHDA, CDR2 SQIVND (reference sequence). V dropped 3 bases and J dropped 9 bases, with 15 bases sitting between them. CDR3 length equals 14 residues. The CDR3 loop reads CASSMSEVKRPQHF. CDR3 DNA sequence: TGTGCCAGTAGTATGAGTGAGGTTAAGCGGCCCCAGCATTTT.

This clonotype was counted ten times or more. V and J are TRBV6-1 and TRBJ2-7; 11 positions match TRBD2. The CDR3 consists of 14 residues. In germline, CDR1 is MNHNS, CDR2 SASEGT. V shed 10 bases and J 1 base; nucleotides not matched to a gene: 6. The CDR3 sequence: CATTRLAGSYEQYF. CDR3 bases: TGTGCCACCACCAGACTAGCGGGATCCTACGAGCAGTACTTC.

The chain combines TRBV6-1 with TRBJ1-1; no definite D call. In germline, CDR1 is MNHNS, CDR2 SASEGT. V lost 5 bases and J lost 0, with 10 bases in between. The CDR3 has 14 residues. CDR3 loop: CASSSTPLNTEAFF. The CDR3, as DNA: TGTGCCAGCAGTTCGACCCCACTGAACACTGAAGCTTTCTTT.

The J gene is TRBJ2-7, the V gene TRBV20-1; a weak D match, TRBD1 (7 bases). The germline V and J ends were trimmed by 0 bases and 0 bases, with 12 bases remaining between them. Germline V gives CDR1 DFQATT, CDR2 SNEGSKA (reference sequence). This CDR3 is built from 15 residues. In DNA form, the CDR3 reads TGCAGTGCTAGAGACCCAGGGGGGACCTCCTACGAGCAGTACTTC. It codes for CSARDPGGTSYEQYF.

This clonotype was seen ten or more times. V gene TRBV2 combines with J gene TRBJ1-4, with D possibly matching TRBD1 (5 bases). This CDR3 spans 12 amino acids. The germline V and J ends were trimmed by 8 bases and 4 bases, with 8 bases remaining between them. CDR1 is SNHLY, CDR2 FYNNEI, per germline. The DNA for the CDR3 is TGTGCCAGCGGGACGGGTAATGAAAAACTGTTTTTT. Translating gives CASGTGNEKLFF.

This clonotype has at least ten counts. The gene calls are TRBV27 and TRBJ1-2; perhaps TRBD1 as D (5 bases). The CDR3 is 14 amino acids. The germline V and J ends were trimmed by 7 bases and 0 bases, with 12 bases remaining between them. CDR1 and CDR2 from the germline V gene are MNHEY and SMNVEV (reference sequence). The CDR3 region is CASTPGGTNYGYTF. DNA for the CDR3: TGTGCCAGCACGCCCGGGGGGACTAACTATGGCTACACCTTC.

Many counts were recorded for this clonotype. This sequence joins TRBV2 and TRBJ2-4; D is unresolved. The CDR3 has 15 residues. CDR1 SNHLY and CDR2 FYNNEI come from the germline V gene. Between the trimmed V and J ends, which lost 3 bases and 0 bases, there was a span of 9 bases. The CDR3 DNA reads as TGTGCCAGCAGTGACTACGTTCTAGCCAAAAACATTCAGTACTTC. Its protein is CASSDYVLAKNIQYF. The full variable domain, in which reference TRBV2 and TRBJ2-4 provide the parts outside the CDR3, is EPEVTQTPSHQVTQMGQEVILRCVPISNHLYFYWYRQILGQKVEFLVSFYNNEISEKSEIFDDQFSVERPDGSNFTLKIRSTKLEDSAMYFCASSDYVLAKNIQYFGAGTRLSVL.

The CDR3 DNA is TGTGCCAGCAGTCCTCGACTAGCGGGGGGAAAGGATACGCAGTATTTT. This codes for CASSPRLAGGKDTQYF. The genes are TRBV6-5 and TRBJ2-3; 13 positions agree with TRBD2. J was trimmed by 6 bases and V by 5 bases; bases with no gene match: 8. In germline, CDR1 is MNHEY, CDR2 SVGAGI. The CDR3 runs 16 residues.

In this sample, this clonotype turned up many times. The genes are TRBV6-2 or TRBV6-3 and TRBJ2-2; TRBD2 might be the D (5 bases). Germline V gene sequence: CDR1 MNHEY, CDR2 SVGEGT. This CDR3 region has 18 residues. Between the trimmed V and J ends, which lost 0 bases and 5 bases, there was a span of 19 bases. For the CDR3, the DNA is TGTGCCAGCAGTTACTCGGAGGACCCATCCTCCTCGACCGGGGAGCTGTTTTTT. This sequence encodes CASSYSEDPSSSTGELFF.

This chain joins TRBV30 and TRBJ1-5, with a possible D match to TRBD1 (5 bases). The CDR3 loop spans 13 amino acids. The V end was cut by 2 bases, the J end by 6 bases, with 11 bases between. The germline V gene encodes CDR1 GTSNPN and CDR2 SVGIG (reference sequence). The CDR3 spells CAWSTQGTQPQHF. In nucleotides, the CDR3 is TGTGCCTGGAGTACCCAGGGAACTCAGCCCCAGCATTTT.

This clonotype was counted between two and nine times. This rearrangement joins TRBV11-3 to TRBJ1-6; the D is unclear. The germline V gene has CDR1 SGHNT and CDR2 YENEEA. V lost 3 bases and J 10 bases, leaving 22 bases between the germline ends. The CDR3 extends over 17 amino acids. The CDR3 loop is CASSFYLLAGGNSPLHF. The DNA of the CDR3 is TGTGCCAGCAGCTTTTACCTGCTGGCAGGAGGAAACTCACCCCTCCACTTT.

This clonotype was counted between two and nine times. The chain couples TRBV20-1 to TRBJ2-7, with D hard to call. Between the trimmed V and J ends, which lost 6 bases and 3 bases, there was a span of 9 bases. CDR1 and CDR2 from the germline V gene are DFQATT and SNEGSKA (reference sequence). The CDR3 loop spans 11 amino acids. CDR3 amino acids: CSASKVYEQYF. In DNA, the CDR3 is TGCAGTGCCAGCAAGGTCTACGAGCAGTACTTC.

This clonotype has just a few counts. The chain combines TRBV7-2 with TRBJ1-2, with D unresolved. There are 11 residues in the CDR3. The germline V gene encodes CDR1 SGHTA and CDR2 FQGNSA. V was cut by 5 bases and J by 10 bases, with 11 bases left in between. The chain's CDR3 is CASSQAEDYTF. DNA of the CDR3: TGTGCCAGCAGCCAAGCGGAAGACTACACCTTC.

This clonotype turned up a few times. The J gene is TRBJ2-3, the V gene TRBV7-3; 11 bases align to TRBD2. The CDR3 runs to 17 residues. V was pared by 1 base and J by 2 bases, with 5 bases of the junction left unmatched. Germline lookup yields CDR1 SGHTA and CDR2 FQGTGA. The CDR3 sequence is CASSLSPSGGPTDTQYF. The CDR3 nucleotides read TGTGCCAGCAGCTTAAGCCCTAGCGGGGGGCCCACAGATACGCAGTATTTT.

The rearrangement links TRBV6-2 or TRBV6-3 to TRBJ1-1, with 12 bases that match TRBD1. The CDR3 consists of 18 residues. CDR1 is MNHEY, CDR2 SVGEGT, per germline. Germline trimming cut 0 bases from V and 4 bases from J; bases unmatched to any gene: 9. The CDR3 nucleotides are TGTGCCAGCAGTTACTCGATTCGGGGACAGGGGGCGAGCACTGAAGCTTTCTTT. As protein: CASSYSIRGQGASTEAFF.

This clonotype was seen repeatedly, ten times or more. The chain carries TRBV6-1 and TRBJ2-7, with D perhaps TRBD2 (5 bases). Trimming removed 6 bases at V and 3 bases at J, with 21 bases between. The CDR3 sequence is 16 residues long. CDR1 MNHNS and CDR2 SASEGT come from the germline V gene. CDR3 sequence reads: CASRNVEGTIYYEQYF. The CDR3 coding sequence is TGTGCCAGCAGAAACGTCGAGGGCACCATTTACTACGAGCAGTACTTC.

This clonotype was counted many times. V is TRBV19 and J is TRBJ1-5; D is unresolved. The CDR3 runs 18 residues. Deletions cut 4 bases from V and 2 bases from J, with 21 bases between. CDR1 and CDR2 (germline): LNHDA, SQIVND (reference sequence). The CDR3 here is CASSTRPGRNLGNQPQHF. The DNA of the CDR3 is TGTGCCAGTAGTACACGACCCGGACGAAATTTGGGCAATCAGCCCCAGCATTTT.

This clonotype appeared a few times. The V gene is TRBV24-1, the J gene TRBJ2-1; 9 bases align to TRBD1. J gave up 6 bases and V 3 bases, and 5 bases lay outside the gene matches. There are 15 residues in the CDR3. Per germline, CDR1 KGHDR and CDR2 SFDVKD. As DNA, the CDR3 is TGTGCCACCAGTGATACAGGGGGCGATTCCAATGAGCAGTTCTTC. It translates to CATSDTGGDSNEQFF.

The CDR3 here is CSVGTSGTTDTQYF. In DNA, the CDR3 is TGCAGCGTTGGGACTAGCGGGACAACAGATACGCAGTATTTT. V is TRBV29-1 and J is TRBJ2-3; 12 bases align to TRBD2. Germline CDR1 reads SQVTM; CDR2 reads ANQGSEA. The CDR3 sequence is 14 residues long. The V segment lost 4 bases and the J segment 3 bases; nucleotides outside the gene matches: 2.

This clonotype was detected many times. V gene TRBV12-3 or TRBV12-4 combines with J gene TRBJ1-5; D remains ambiguous. Trimming took off 3 bases at V and 6 bases at J, with 6 bases between the two ends. The CDR3 covers 12 residues. The DNA of the CDR3 is TGTGCCAGCAGTTTGATGGGTCAGCCCCAGCATTTT. The encoded protein is CASSLMGQPQHF.